A selection of T cell receptor beta chains follows, all from one sample in a study of PD-1 blockade in classical Hodgkin lymphoma. Some clones are missing from TCRdb's copy, which holds only in-frame ones; the method was immunoSEQ multiplex PCR. The profile shows about 47,000 clones, roughly 90% of them singletons. The specimen was peripheral blood mononuclear cells (PBMCs). The receptors here all came from a human donor with classical Hodgkin lymphoma. Each CDR3 is given with its conserved first and last residue. Each record gives: D gene, J gene, clone size, V gene, CDR3 DNA, CDR3 protein. A D gene is named only where the DNA matches it firmly. Some rows have no size entry. The others give once, few or many, or a class for an expanded clone.

>TRBD1|TRBJ1-5|-|TRBV19
TGTGCCAGTAGTATAGGCGGACAGGGGGCCCGTCAGCCCCAGCATTTT
CASSIGGQGARQPQHF
>TRBD1|TRBJ2-7|-|TRBV5-1
TGCGCCAGCAGCTTCTTGATTCGGGACAGATCCTACGAGCAGTACTTC
CASSFLIRDRSYEQYF
>-|TRBJ1-2|-|TRBV18
TGTGCCAGCTCACCAGCCCAAGGGAACTATGGCTACACCTTC
CASSPAQGNYGYTF
>-|TRBJ2-7|-|TRBV7-2
TGTGCCAGCAGCCAGCAGGGGAACGGCGAGCAGTACTTC
CASSQQGNGEQYF
>-|TRBJ2-3|-|TRBV10-1
TGCGCCAGCAGTGAGTCGGGGCCTAGCAATACGCAGTATTTT
CASSESGPSNTQYF
>-|TRBJ1-3|-|TRBV5-5
TGTGCCAGCAGTCGGGACCAGTCTGGAAACACCATATATTTT
CASSRDQSGNTIYF
>-|TRBJ1-5|-|TRBV4-1
TGCGCCAGCAGCCAAGATGGGCCACGGGGTTGGGAGTATCAGCCCCAGCATTTT
CASSQDGPRGWEYQPQHF
>-|TRBJ1-4|-|TRBV5-1
TGCGCCAGCAGCTTAGGGTCTAATGAAAAACTGTTTTTT
CASSLGSNEKLFF
>-|TRBJ1-1|-|TRBV19
TGTGCCAGTAGGGGGACTCCGAACACTGAAGCTTTCTTT
CASRGTPNTEAFF
>-|TRBJ1-2|-|TRBV9
TGTGCCAGCAGCCCGACAGACCTACCTAGCTATGGCTACACCTTC
CASSPTDLPSYGYTF
>-|TRBJ2-1|once|TRBV21-1
TGTGCCAGCAGCAAGGGAGAGGAGCGGGGGGAGCAGTTCTTC
CASSKGEERGEQFF
>TRBD1|TRBJ1-5|-|TRBV7-2
TGTGCCAGCAGCTTAGCGACAGGGAGTAATCAGCCCCAGCATTTT
CASSLATGSNQPQHF
>-|TRBJ2-7|-|TRBV6-1
TGTGCCAGCAGTGATAGACCTCGGGAGCAGTACTTC
CASSDRPREQYF
>-|TRBJ2-5|-|TRBV25-1
TGTGCCAGCAGCCCCCAAGAGACCCAGTACTTC
CASSPQETQYF
>-|TRBJ1-2|-|TRBV29-1
TGCAGCGTTGACGCGGACAACTATGGCTACACCTTC
CSVDADNYGYTF
>-|TRBJ1-1|-|TRBV5-6
TGTGCCAGCAGCTTGGAGCGGGTGGCCACTGAAGCTTTCTTT
CASSLERVATEAFF
>-|TRBJ2-3|-|TRBV29-1
TGCAGCGTTGTGTCACACAGGGTGACAGATACGCAGTATTTT
CSVVSHRVTDTQYF
>TRBD2|TRBJ2-5|-|TRBV10-2
TGCGCCAGCAGTGAGGTGGTGGGGTCGGGGGGGGGCCAAGAGACCCAGTACTTC
CASSEVVGSGGGQETQYF
>-|TRBJ2-1|-|TRBV9
TGTGCCAGCAGCCCTTGGGGCTACAATGAGCAGTTCTTC
CASSPWGYNEQFF
>-|TRBJ2-1|-|TRBV5-1
TGCGCCAGCAGCTTGGGGGCGGGTAATAACTACAATGAGCAGTTCTTC
CASSLGAGNNYNEQFF
>-|TRBJ2-3|-|TRBV5-6
TGTGCCAGCAGCTTGACAGATACGCAGTATTTT
CASSLTDTQYF
>-|TRBJ2-7|once|TRBV28
TGTGCCAACAGTACACGCCGGGAGAAATACGAGCAGTACTTC
CANSTRREKYEQYF
>TRBD2|TRBJ2-3|few|TRBV13
TGTGCCAGCAGCCCTAGCGGGAGGGCGACAGATACGCAGTATTTT
CASSPSGRATDTQYF
>-|TRBJ2-1|-|TRBV27
TGTGCCAGCAGTTTCCGCCTTGGAAATGAGCAGTTCTTC
CASSFRLGNEQFF
>-|TRBJ1-2|-|TRBV9
TGTGCCAGCAGCGCCCATTACAGGGCCCGTAACTATGGCTACACCTTC
CASSAHYRARNYGYTF
>-|TRBJ1-2|-|TRBV28
TGTGCCAGCAAACCCTTTACATGGACAGCTAACTATGGCTACACCTTC
CASKPFTWTANYGYTF
>TRBD1|TRBJ1-2|-|TRBV30
TGTGCCTGCAACCCAGGGGGCAGTTGGGACTATGGCTACACCTTC
CACNPGGSWDYGYTF
>TRBD2|TRBJ2-3|-|TRBV5-6
TGTGCCAGCACTAGCGGGAGGACCAGCACAGATACGCAGTATTTT
CASTSGRTSTDTQYF
>TRBD1|TRBJ1-4|-|TRBV28
TGTGCCAGCAGTTGGGGGACAGCACTGTTTTTT
CASSWGTALFF
>-|TRBJ1-5|-|TRBV7-8
TGTGCCAGCAGCTTAGAAGGCCGGCCGGTTGTCGCCCAGCATTTT
CASSLEGRPVVAQHF
>TRBD2|TRBJ2-2|-|TRBV5-4
TGTGCCAGCAGCTTCCTAGCGGGTGGGGCCGGGGAGCTGTTTTTT
CASSFLAGGAGELFF